This TCR beta chain was profiled in a study of T cell changes during pregnancy in multiple sclerosis. The method was immunoSEQ multiplex PCR; TCRdb's version includes in-frame clones alone and lacks a portion of them. This table has roughly 56,000 clones, roughly 86% appearing once. Source: peripheral blood, taken in the first trimester of pregnancy. The sequence derives from a female donor with multiple sclerosis, enrolled in a pregnancy study.

The CDR3 DNA reads as TGTGCCAGCAGCTCGGACTCGAACAATGAGCAGTTCTTC. Protein: CASSSDSNNEQFF. This sequence joins TRBV7-3 and TRBJ2-1; a possible D gene is TRBD2 (5 bases). Trimming cost V 4 bases and J 5 bases, with 9 bases left between them. The CDR3 runs to 13 residues. Germline CDR1 SGHTA, CDR2 FQGTGA.